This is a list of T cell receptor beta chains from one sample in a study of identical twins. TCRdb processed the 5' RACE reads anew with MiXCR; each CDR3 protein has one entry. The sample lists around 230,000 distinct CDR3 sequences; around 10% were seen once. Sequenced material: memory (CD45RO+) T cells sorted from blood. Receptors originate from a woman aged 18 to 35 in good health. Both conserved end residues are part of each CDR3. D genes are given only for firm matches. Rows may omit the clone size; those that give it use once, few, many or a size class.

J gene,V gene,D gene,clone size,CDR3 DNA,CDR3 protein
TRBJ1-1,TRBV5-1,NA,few,TGCGCCAGCAGCGGGCCGGGACAAAATGAAGCTTTCTTT,CASSGPGQNEAFF
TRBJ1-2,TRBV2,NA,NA,TGTGCCAGCAGTGAAGAGCAAGGGACCTCATATGGCTACACCTTC,CASSEEQGTSYGYTF
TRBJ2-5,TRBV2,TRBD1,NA,TGTGCCAGCTACAGGGGAGAGACCCAGTACTTC,CASYRGETQYF
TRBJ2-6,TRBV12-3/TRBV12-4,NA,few,TGTGCCAGCAGTTCCCCGGTCTCTGGGGCCAACGTCCTGACTTTC,CASSSPVSGANVLTF
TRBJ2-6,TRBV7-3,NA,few,TGTGCCAGCCGACCCCAGGGTTATGGGGCCAACGTCCTGACTTTC,CASRPQGYGANVLTF
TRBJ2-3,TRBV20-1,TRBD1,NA,TGCAGTGCTCTCAGGACAGGGGGCGAGGGGGCGCAGTATTTT,CSALRTGGEGAQYF
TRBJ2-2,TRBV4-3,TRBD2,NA,TGCGCCAGCAGTTTCAAAAGCGGGATCGGGGAGCTGTTTTTT,CASSFKSGIGELFF
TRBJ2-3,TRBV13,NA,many,TGTGCCAGCAGCTTGGGGGTAGCCGGAGATACGCAGTATTTT,CASSLGVAGDTQYF
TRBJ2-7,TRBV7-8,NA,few,TGTGCCAGCAGCTTACCGACAGGCGTGGAGTACTTC,CASSLPTGVEYF
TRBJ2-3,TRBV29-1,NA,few,TGCAGCGAACTCGGCGGGGACGGGCCGGGAGATACGCAGTATTTT,CSELGGDGPGDTQYF
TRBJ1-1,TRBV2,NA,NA,TGTGCCAGCAGGTCGAATTGGGACACTGAAGCTTTCTTT,CASRSNWDTEAFF
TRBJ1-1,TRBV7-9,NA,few,TGTGCCAGCAGTCTGAACCCCACTGAAGCTTTCTTT,CASSLNPTEAFF
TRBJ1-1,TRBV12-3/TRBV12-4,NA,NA,TGTGCCAGCACCAACAGGGTACAGGCTTTCTTT,CASTNRVQAFF
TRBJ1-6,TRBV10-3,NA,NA,TGTGCCATCAGTGTGAGGCAGGACAAGGCCACCCTCCACTTT,CAISVRQDKATLHF
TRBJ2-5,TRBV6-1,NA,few,TGTGCCAGCAGTGGGTTAAAGACCCAGTACTTC,CASSGLKTQYF
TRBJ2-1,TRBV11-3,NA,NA,TGTGCCAGCAGCTCGCTACGAGGGGGGGGATACAATGAGCAGTTCTTC,CASSSLRGGGYNEQFF
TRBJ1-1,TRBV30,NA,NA,TGTGCCTGGAGCGGGATGAACACTGAAGCTTTCTTT,CAWSGMNTEAFF
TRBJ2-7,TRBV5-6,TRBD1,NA,TGTGCCAGCAGCTTCCCGGGACAGGGCCCCGAGCAGTACTTC,CASSFPGQGPEQYF
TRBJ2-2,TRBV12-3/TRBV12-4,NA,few,TGTGCCAGCACCTACGAGGACAGCTTTCAACTTAACACCGGGGAGCTGTTTTTT,CASTYEDSFQLNTGELFF
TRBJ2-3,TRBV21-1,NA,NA,TGTGCCAGCATCCCAGGACAGATAGATACGCAGTATTTT,CASIPGQIDTQYF
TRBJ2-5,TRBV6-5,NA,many,TGTGCCAGCAGTTACGGCGGGATCAGGAGGGGGACCCAGTACTTC,CASSYGGIRRGTQYF
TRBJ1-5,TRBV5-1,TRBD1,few,TGCGCCAGCAGCTTGGACAGGGGGAGCCAGCCCCAGCATTTT,CASSLDRGSQPQHF
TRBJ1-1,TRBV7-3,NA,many,TGTGCCAGCAGCCAATCGAGGAACACTGAAGCTTTCTTT,CASSQSRNTEAFF
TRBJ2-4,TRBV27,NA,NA,TGTGCCAGCAGTCTCGGAGGGCTAGGGGCCAAAAACATTCAGTACTTC,CASSLGGLGAKNIQYF
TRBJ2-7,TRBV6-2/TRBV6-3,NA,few,TGTGCCAGCAGTCCTAACTACTCCTACGAGCAGTACTTC,CASSPNYSYEQYF
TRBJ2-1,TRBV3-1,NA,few,TGTGCCAGCAGCCAATTTCGGAATGAGCAGTTCTTC,CASSQFRNEQFF
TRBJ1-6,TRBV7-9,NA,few,TGTGCCAGCAGCCCAGTGGGGGGACGATATTCACCCCTCCACTTT,CASSPVGGRYSPLHF
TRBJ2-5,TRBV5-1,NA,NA,TGCGCCAGCAGCCCAGGATTCGGCCGGGGGGAGACCCAGTACTTC,CASSPGFGRGETQYF
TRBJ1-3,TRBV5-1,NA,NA,TGCGCCAGCAGCTTGTCCGGGGTCGGAAACACCATATATTTT,CASSLSGVGNTIYF
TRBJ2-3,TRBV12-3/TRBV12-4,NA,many,TGTGCCAGCAGTACCTCGCGAAATACGCAGTATTTT,CASSTSRNTQYF
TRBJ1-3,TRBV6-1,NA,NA,TGTGCCAGCATGGAACCAGGGGGAAACACCATATATTTT,CASMEPGGNTIYF
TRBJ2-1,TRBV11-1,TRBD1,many,TGTGCCAGCAGCTTCCGGGACAGCAATGAGCAGTTCTTC,CASSFRDSNEQFF
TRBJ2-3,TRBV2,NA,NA,TGTGCCAGCAGGGGGGCAGATACGCAGTATTTT,CASRGADTQYF
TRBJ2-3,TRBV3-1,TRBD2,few,TGTGCCAGCAGCCGCAGGGTAGCGGGGGGAACAGATACGCAGTATTTT,CASSRRVAGGTDTQYF
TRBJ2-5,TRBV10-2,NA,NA,TGCGCCAGCAAAGAAGGTGGGAAGTGGGCGGACCAAGAGACCCAGTACTTC,CASKEGGKWADQETQYF
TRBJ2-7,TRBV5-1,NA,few,TGCGCCAGCAGCTTACCCGACAGGTCCTACGAGCAGTACTTC,CASSLPDRSYEQYF
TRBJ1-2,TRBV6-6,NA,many,TGTGCCAGCAGTTACGGGGGTGCCAAAGGCTACACCTTC,CASSYGGAKGYTF
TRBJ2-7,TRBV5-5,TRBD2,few,TGTGCCAGCAGCCGCCGACTAGCGGGAGCGTCCTACGAGCAGTACTTC,CASSRRLAGASYEQYF
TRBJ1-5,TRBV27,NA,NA,TGTGCCAGCACGAATAATCAGCCCCAGCATTTT,CASTNNQPQHF
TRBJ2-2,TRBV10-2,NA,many,TGCGCCACCTTAAGAGACACCGGGGAGCTGTTTTTT,CATLRDTGELFF
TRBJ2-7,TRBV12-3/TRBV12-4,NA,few,TGTGCCAGCAGTTTAGATCTGGCCGGTGTCTCCTACGAGCAGTACTTC,CASSLDLAGVSYEQYF
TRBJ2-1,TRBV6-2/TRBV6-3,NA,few,TGTGCCAGCAGTTACCGGGACGGGGCCTACAATGAGCAGTTCTTC,CASSYRDGAYNEQFF
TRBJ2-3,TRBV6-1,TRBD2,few,TGTGCCAGCAGCCAATCGGGACTAGCTTACACAGATACGCAGTATTTT,CASSQSGLAYTDTQYF
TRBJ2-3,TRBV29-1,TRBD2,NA,TGCAGCGTTGCGGGAGGCGGGGGGGCGGCAGATACGCAGTATTTT,CSVAGGGGAADTQYF
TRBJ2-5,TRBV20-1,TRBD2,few,TGCAGTGCCAAGCGGGACCAGTTCCTAGAGACCCAGTACTTC,CSAKRDQFLETQYF
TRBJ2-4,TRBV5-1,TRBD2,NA,TGCGCCAGCAGCTTGGAGAGCGGGATAGCCAAAAACATTCAGTACTTC,CASSLESGIAKNIQYF